One and the same sample provided the 14 T cell receptor beta chains below, sequenced in a study of OX40 agonist ivuxolimab in advanced cancers. The method was immunoSEQ multiplex PCR; TCRdb's version includes in-frame clones alone and lacks a portion of them. The table includes about 33,000 clones, roughly four fifths detected once. Sequencing was performed on CD4+ or CD8+ T cells sorted from blood, taken in a trial of the OX40 agonist ivuxolimab. The receptors shown here come from an adult with an advanced solid tumor such as melanoma, head and neck, liver or kidney cancer.

The chain uses TRBV7-7 and TRBJ2-3, with 9 bases aligning to TRBD2. The germline CDR1 and CDR2 sequences are SSHAT and FNYEAQ (reference sequence). V was clipped by 1 base and J by 1 base; unmatched bases: 3. The CDR3 totals 16 residues. DNA of the CDR3: TGTGCCAGCAGCTTAGGGCGGGGGGGCGGCACAGATACGCAGTATTTT. As protein: CASSLGRGGGTDTQYF.

This clone was counted between two and nine times. The genes are TRBV5-1 and TRBJ2-5, with 8 nucleotides matching TRBD2. The CDR3 is 17 amino acids. The trim removed 0 bases at V and 3 bases at J, leaving 10 bases unmatched. From germline, CDR1 is SGHRS and CDR2 YFSETQ. For the CDR3, the DNA is TGCGCCAGCAGCTTGGGAGCGGGGGTACCCTATGAAGAGACCCAGTACTTC. Translated, it gives CASSLGAGVPYEETQYF.

The table lists this clone with a few counts. The sample contains more than one DNA sequence encoding this CDR3. The J gene is TRBJ1-2, the V gene TRBV19; D is undetermined. Germline-derived CDR1 and CDR2 are LNHDA and SQIVND (reference sequence). This CDR3 spans 13 amino acids. V was cut by 3 bases and J by 1 base, with 6 bases left in between. CDR3 nucleotides: TGTGCCAGTAGTATTAAGATTAACTATGGCTACACCTTC. Protein: CASSIKINYGYTF.

The V gene is TRBV11-2, the J gene TRBJ1-1; 7 nucleotides line up with TRBD1. The CDR3 is 16 residues long. Trimming cost V 1 base and J 5 bases; bases outside gene matches: 10. The V gene's germline CDR1 is SGHAT and CDR2 FQNNGV. DNA for the CDR3: TGTGCCAGCAGCTTAGGACAGGGTCGGGCTAGTACTGAAGCTTTCTTT. Its protein product is CASSLGQGRASTEAFF.

This chain connects TRBV6-1 to TRBJ1-4, with 9 bases that match TRBD1. Germline CDR1 reads MNHNS; CDR2 reads SASEGT. Trimming took 4 bases from V and 1 from J; bases not matched to a gene: 1. This CDR3 spans 15 amino acids. The CDR3 nucleotides read TGTGCCAGCAGTGGACAGGGGGGAACTAATGAAAAACTGTTTTTT. It specifies CASSGQGGTNEKLFF.

The chain is built from TRBV28 and TRBJ1-1; D uncertain. V lost 10 bases and J lost 3, with 15 bases in between. The CDR3 spans 13 residues. Germline CDR1 reads MDHEN; CDR2 reads SYDVKM. The CDR3, as DNA: TGTGCCACCAAGGGTCAAGGAGACACTGAAGCTTTCTTT. Translated: CATKGQGDTEAFF.

The chain carries TRBV4-2 and TRBJ2-5; 8 bases are a match to TRBD2. The CDR3 length is 15 residues. J lost 2 bases, V lost 4 bases, and 6 bases had no gene match. Germline V gene sequence: CDR1 LGHNA, CDR2 YNFKEQ. The CDR3, as DNA: TGTGCCAGCAGCCGTGGACTAGCCGATCAAGAGACCCAGTACTTC. Its translation: CASSRGLADQETQYF.

V gene TRBV6-1 combines with J gene TRBJ1-1; D ambiguous. The CDR3 runs 14 residues. V lost 8 bases and J lost 4, with 17 bases in between. Germline-derived CDR1 and CDR2 are MNHNS and SASEGT. The CDR3 spells CASSVEGITTEAFF. CDR3 in DNA: TGTGCCAGCTCCGTAGAAGGGATCACCACTGAAGCTTTCTTT.

The chain is built from TRBV5-6 and TRBJ2-5, with D unresolved. Germline V gives CDR1 SGHDT, CDR2 YYEEEE. Trimming stripped 1 base from V and 5 bases from J, with 6 bases between. The CDR3 runs to 12 residues. The CDR3 spells CASSLWRETQYF. CDR3 DNA: TGTGCCAGCAGCTTGTGGCGGGAGACCCAGTACTTC. Supplemented by reference TRBV5-6 and TRBJ2-5, the full variable domain reads DAGVTQSPTHLIKTRGQQVTLRCSPKSGHDTVSWYQQALGQGPQFIFQYYEEEERQRGNFPDRFSGHQFPNYSSELNVNALLLGDSALYLCASSLWRETQYFGPGTRLLVL.

This clone has a handful of counts. The genes are TRBV5-1 and TRBJ1-5; maybe TRBD1 (6 bases). The CDR3 runs to 14 residues. With 4 bases removed from V and 4 bases from J, the gap between germline ends came to 12 bases. In germline, CDR1 is SGHRS, CDR2 YFSETQ. The CDR3 sequence is CASSPDSLNQPQHF. The CDR3 bases are TGCGCCAGCAGCCCGGACAGTCTAAATCAGCCCCAGCATTTT. Full variable domain (missing parts from reference TRBV5-1 and TRBJ1-5): KAGVTQTPRYLIKTRGQQVTLSCSPISGHRSVSWYQQTPGQGLQFLFEYFSETQRNKGNFPGRFSGRQFSNSRSEMNVSTLELGDSALYLCASSPDSLNQPQHFGDGTRLSIL.

This clone was observed a few times. The V and J genes are TRBV2 and TRBJ1-5, with unresolved D. V lost 7 bases and J lost 0, with 13 bases in between. In germline, CDR1 is SNHLY, CDR2 FYNNEI. The CDR3 totals 15 residues. In DNA form, the CDR3 reads TGTGCCAGCAAAATCCGGCCAGATAGCAATCAGCCCCAGCATTTT. This sequence encodes CASKIRPDSNQPQHF.

The gene calls are TRBV6-1 and TRBJ1-4, with 7 bases that match TRBD1. The germline V gene has CDR1 MNHNS and CDR2 SASEGT. The CDR3 contains 12 residues. V trimming: 8 bases; J trimming: 5 bases; junction bases outside the gene matches: 2. The CDR3 bases are TGTGCCAGCCTACAGGGGAATGAAAAACTGTTTTTT. Its translation: CASLQGNEKLFF.

The V and J genes are TRBV6-6 and TRBJ2-1, with D perhaps assigned TRBD1 or TRBD2 (5 bases each). Per the germline V gene, CDR1 is MNHNY and CDR2 is SVGAGI (reference sequence). The CDR3 spans 16 residues. Trimming left V 0 bases short and J 2 bases short, with 11 bases between. CDR3 amino acids: CASSYSVGATYNEQFF. The CDR3 coding sequence is TGTGCCAGCAGTTACTCGGTCGGGGCCACCTACAATGAGCAGTTCTTC.

The V and J genes are TRBV7-8 and TRBJ1-1; no firm D call. Trimming took 5 bases from V and 7 from J, leaving 11 bases between them. From germline, CDR1 is SGHVS and CDR2 FQNEAQ. The CDR3 has 12 residues. The DNA of the CDR3 is TGTGCCAGCAGCCCCGGGGTTTTTGAAGCTTTCTTT. Its translation is CASSPGVFEAFF.